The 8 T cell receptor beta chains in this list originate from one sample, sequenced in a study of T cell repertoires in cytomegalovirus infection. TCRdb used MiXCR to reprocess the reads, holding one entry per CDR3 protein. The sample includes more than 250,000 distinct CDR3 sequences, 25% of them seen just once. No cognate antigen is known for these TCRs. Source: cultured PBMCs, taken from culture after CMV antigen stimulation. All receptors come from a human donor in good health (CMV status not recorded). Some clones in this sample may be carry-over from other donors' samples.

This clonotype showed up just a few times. As DNA, the CDR3 is TGTGCCAGCGATCGGGGGGGCAATCAGCCCCAGCATTTT. Amino acid sequence: CASDRGGNQPQHF. This chain joins TRBV6-5 and TRBJ1-5, with TRBD1 as a possible D gene (5 bases). This CDR3 spans 13 amino acids. Looked up from germline, CDR1 is MNHEY and CDR2 is SVGAGI. V shed 8 bases and J shed 2 bases, with 10 bases lying between them.

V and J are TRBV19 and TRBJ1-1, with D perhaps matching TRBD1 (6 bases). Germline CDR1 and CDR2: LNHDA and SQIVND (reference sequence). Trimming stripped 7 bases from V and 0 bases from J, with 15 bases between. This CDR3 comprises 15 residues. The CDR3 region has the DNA TGTGCCAGTACCCGTTCGGAGGGGGTGAACACTGAAGCTTTCTTT. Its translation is CASTRSEGVNTEAFF.

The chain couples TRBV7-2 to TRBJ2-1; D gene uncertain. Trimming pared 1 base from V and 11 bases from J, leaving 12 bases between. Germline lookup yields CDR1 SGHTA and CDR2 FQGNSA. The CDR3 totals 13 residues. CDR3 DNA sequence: TGTGCCAGCAGCTTAGATCCAGTCACCAAGCAGTTCTTC. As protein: CASSLDPVTKQFF.

This chain's CDR3 is CASSFGGASYEQYF. In DNA form, the CDR3 reads TGTGCCAGCAGTTTTGGGGGAGCCTCCTACGAGCAGTACTTC. V is TRBV27 and J is TRBJ2-7; tentatively, D is TRBD1 or TRBD2 (5 bases each). The CDR3 is made up of 14 amino acids. Germline-derived CDR1 and CDR2 are MNHEY and SMNVEV (reference sequence). Trimming stripped 3 bases from V and 0 bases from J, with 9 bases between.

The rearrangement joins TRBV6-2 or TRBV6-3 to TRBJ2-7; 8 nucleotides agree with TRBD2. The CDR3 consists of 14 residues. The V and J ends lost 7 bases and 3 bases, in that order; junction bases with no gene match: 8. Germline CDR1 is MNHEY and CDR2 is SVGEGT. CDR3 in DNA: TGTGCCAGCACCAAGGCCGGGGGGGACTACGAGCAGTACTTC. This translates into CASTKAGGDYEQYF.

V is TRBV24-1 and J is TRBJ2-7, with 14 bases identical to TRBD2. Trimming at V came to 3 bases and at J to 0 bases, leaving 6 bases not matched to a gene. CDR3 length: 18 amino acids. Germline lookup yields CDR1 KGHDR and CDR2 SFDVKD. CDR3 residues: CATSDVPGTSGSSYEQYF. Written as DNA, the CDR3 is TGTGCCACCAGTGATGTTCCCGGGACTAGCGGGAGCTCCTACGAGCAGTACTTC.

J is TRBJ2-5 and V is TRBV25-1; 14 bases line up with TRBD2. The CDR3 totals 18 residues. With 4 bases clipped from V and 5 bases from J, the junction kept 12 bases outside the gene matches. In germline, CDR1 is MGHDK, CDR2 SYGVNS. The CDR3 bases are TGTGCCAGCAGTGTCGGACTAGCGGGAGGACGGCTCGCGGAGACCCAGTACTTC. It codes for CASSVGLAGGRLAETQYF.

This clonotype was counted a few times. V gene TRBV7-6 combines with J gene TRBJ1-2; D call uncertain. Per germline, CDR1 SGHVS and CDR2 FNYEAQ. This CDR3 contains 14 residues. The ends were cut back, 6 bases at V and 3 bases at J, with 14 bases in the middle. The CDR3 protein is CASRPSPEHYGYTF. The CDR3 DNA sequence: TGTGCCAGCAGGCCTAGCCCAGAGCACTATGGCTACACCTTC.